This note documents a single TCR beta chain sequence. The sample comes from a study of blood T cell repertoires in COVID-19. CDR1 SNHLY and CDR2 FYNNEI come from the germline V gene. CDR3 length equals 14 residues. Trimming cost V 1 base and J 1 base, with 7 bases left between them. Clones were read by immunoSEQ multiplex PCR, and TCRdb kept only the in-frame ones, dropping some. The repertoire holds hundreds of thousands of clones, with around 86% as singletons. The source is a woman in her fifties or sixties who had recovered from COVID-19. The chain recombines TRBV2 with TRBJ1-1; D remains unclear. The sequenced material came from PBMCs or T cells enriched from blood (not recorded which). The CDR3 is CASSEDWANTEAFF. CDR3 DNA sequence: TGTGCCAGCAGTGAAGATTGGGCGAACACTGAAGCTTTCTTT.